This T cell receptor (beta chain) was retrieved from a study of shared clonotypes between healthy human individuals. TCRdb's table, derived via immunoSEQ multiplex PCR, lists solely in-frame clones and lacks some. The sample has roughly 2.2 million clones; over 90% are singletons. Per the germline V gene, CDR1 is MGHDK and CDR2 is SYGVNS. Trimming took 6 bases from V and 4 from J; bases not matched to a gene: 7. The CDR3 runs to 14 residues. A CD45RA+ naive subset and a CD45RA-negative memory subset were split from CD4+ cells. V is TRBV25-1 and J is TRBJ1-2, with 8 bases lining up with TRBD1. The sequence came from a man younger than 30 in good health. Some clones in this sample may be carry-over from other donors' samples. Input material: naive CD4+ T cells from PBMCs. The subset was: CD45RA+ positively selected. As DNA, the CDR3 is TGTGCCAGCAGGGAAGGACAGGGTACCTATGGCTACACCTTC. Its translation: CASREGQGTYGYTF.